This record covers a single TCR beta chain. These data come from a study of CD8+CD57+ T cells in acquired aplastic anemia. Genomic DNA constituted the template upon which TCR beta VDJ and CDR3 profiling was performed. TCRdb independently ran MiXCR on the reads; one entry per CDR3 protein. Here the sample spans about 270,000 distinct CDR3 sequences, approximately 56% being singletons. Trimming removed 1 base at V and 5 bases at J, with 12 bases between. In germline, CDR1 is SGDLS, CDR2 YYNGEE. The CDR3 covers 14 residues. The chain is built from TRBV9 and TRBJ1-1; D remains ambiguous. Sequencing was done on a sample of sorted CD4+, CD8+, or CD8+CD57+ T cells (not recorded which) from PBMCs. This receptor was identified in a human donor with severe aplastic anemia or a healthy control (not recorded which). The CDR3 DNA reads as TGTGCCAGCAGCGTACGGCAAGAGGAAACTGAAGCTTTCTTT. Protein: CASSVRQEETEAFF. The full variable domain, rest sourced from reference TRBV9 and TRBJ1-1, is DSGVTQTPKHLITATGQRVTLRCSPRSGDLSVYWYQQSLDQGLQFLIQYYNGEERAKGNILERFSAQQFPDLHSELNLSSLELGDSALYFCASSVRQEETEAFFGQGTRLTVV.